This section outlines one TCR beta chain sequence together with its context. This table comes from immunoSEQ multiplex PCR, and its TCRdb copy is limited to in-frame clones, with some not included. This sample has roughly 18,000 clones, with around 38% found just once. The sample comes from a study of graft-versus-host responses after intestinal transplantation. On the study more broadly: Grafts were multivisceral, liver-intestinal, or isolated intestinal. Anti-thymocyte globulin induction, then tacrolimus and steroids for around three years, went to all recipients.

The V end was cut by 6 bases, the J end by 3 bases, with 9 bases between. The germline CDR1 and CDR2 sequences are MNHNS and SASEGT. CDR3 length: 13 amino acids. The sample consisted of alloreactive CD4+ T cells from a mixed lymphocyte reaction culture, taken before intestinal transplant. The subset: CFSE-low proliferating T cells sorted from roughly six-day pre-transplant mixed lymphocyte reaction (GvH or HvG direction). The source of this sequence is a human patient who received an intestinal transplant. The J gene is TRBJ2-1, the V gene TRBV6-1, with D perhaps TRBD1 (6 bases). The CDR3 here is CASRRDNYNEQFF. CDR3 DNA sequence: TGTGCCAGCAGGAGGGACAACTACAATGAGCAGTTCTTC.